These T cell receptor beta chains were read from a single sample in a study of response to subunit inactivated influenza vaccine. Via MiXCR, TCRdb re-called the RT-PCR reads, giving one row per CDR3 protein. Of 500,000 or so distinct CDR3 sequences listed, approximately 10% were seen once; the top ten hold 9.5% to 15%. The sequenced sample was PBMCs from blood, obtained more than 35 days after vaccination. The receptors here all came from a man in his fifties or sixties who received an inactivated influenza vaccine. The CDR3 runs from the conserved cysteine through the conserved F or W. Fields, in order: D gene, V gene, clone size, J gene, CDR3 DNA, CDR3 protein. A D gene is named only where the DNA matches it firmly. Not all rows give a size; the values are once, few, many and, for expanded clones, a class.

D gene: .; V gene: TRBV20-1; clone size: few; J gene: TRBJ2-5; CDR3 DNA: TGCAGTGCTAGCCGGGACCCCCAGGAGACCCAGTACTTC; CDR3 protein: CSASRDPQETQYF
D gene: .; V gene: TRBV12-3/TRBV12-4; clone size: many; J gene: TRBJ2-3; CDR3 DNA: TGTGCCAGCAGTTTAGACTTCACAGATACGCAGTATTTT; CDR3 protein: CASSLDFTDTQYF
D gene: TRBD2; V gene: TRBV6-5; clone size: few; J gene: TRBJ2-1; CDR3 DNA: TGTGCCAGCAGTACTAGCGGGGATGGCCACAATGAGCAGTTCTTC; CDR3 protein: CASSTSGDGHNEQFF
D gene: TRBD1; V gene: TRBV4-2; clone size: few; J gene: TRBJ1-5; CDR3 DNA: TGTGCCAGCAGCCAACCCGGACAGGGTGGTGTTCAGCCCCAGCATTTT; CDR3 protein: CASSQPGQGGVQPQHF
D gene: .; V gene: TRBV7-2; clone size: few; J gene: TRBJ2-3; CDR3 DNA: TGTGCCAGCAGCTTACTCGCTTCAGACACAGATACGCAGTATTTT; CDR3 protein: CASSLLASDTDTQYF
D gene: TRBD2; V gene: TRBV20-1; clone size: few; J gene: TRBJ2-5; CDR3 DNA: TGCAGTGCTAGAGTCAATAGCGGGAGCCAAGAGACCCAGTACTTC; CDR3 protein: CSARVNSGSQETQYF
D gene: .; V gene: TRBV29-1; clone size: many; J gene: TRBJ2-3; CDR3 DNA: TGCAGCGGACGACCCACTGGGGATACGCAGTATTTT; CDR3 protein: CSGRPTGDTQYF
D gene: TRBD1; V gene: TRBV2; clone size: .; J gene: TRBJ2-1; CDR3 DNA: TGTGCCAGCAGGTCGACAGGGTCAAATGAGCAGTTCTTC; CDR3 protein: CASRSTGSNEQFF
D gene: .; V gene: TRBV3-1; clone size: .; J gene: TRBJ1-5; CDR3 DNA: TGTGCCAGCAGCCATGGCAGGGGAAGCAATCAGCCCCAGCATTTT; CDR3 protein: CASSHGRGSNQPQHF
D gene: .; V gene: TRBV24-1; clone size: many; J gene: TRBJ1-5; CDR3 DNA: TGTGCCACCAGTGGACCCGAGGGTCAGCCCCAGCATTTT; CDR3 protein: CATSGPEGQPQHF
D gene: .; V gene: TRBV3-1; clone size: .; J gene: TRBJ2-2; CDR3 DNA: TGTGCCAGCAGCCAGCAGGGAATCGGGGAGCTGTTTTTT; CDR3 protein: CASSQQGIGELFF
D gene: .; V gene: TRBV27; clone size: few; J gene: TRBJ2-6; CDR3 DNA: TGTGCCAGCAGTTCTCTCTCTGGGGCCAACGTCCTGACTTTC; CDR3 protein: CASSSLSGANVLTF
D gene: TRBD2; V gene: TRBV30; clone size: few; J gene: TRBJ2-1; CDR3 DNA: TGTGCCTGGAGTGAGAAGGGACTAGCTCAACGGCAGTTCTTC; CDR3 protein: CAWSEKGLAQRQFF
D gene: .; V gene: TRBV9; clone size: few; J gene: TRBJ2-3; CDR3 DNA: TGTGCCAGCAGCGAGGCGGTCACAGATACGCAGTATTTT; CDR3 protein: CASSEAVTDTQYF
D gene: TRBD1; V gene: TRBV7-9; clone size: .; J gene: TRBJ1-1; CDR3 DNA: TGTGCCAGCAGCTCATCCCGGACAGGGGGGACTGAAGCTTTCTTT; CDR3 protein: CASSSSRTGGTEAFF
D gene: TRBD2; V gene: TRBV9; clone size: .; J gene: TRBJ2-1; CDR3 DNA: TGTGCCAGCAGCCCCCAGGCGGGGGGCAGTTATGAGCAGTTCTTC; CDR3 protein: CASSPQAGGSYEQFF
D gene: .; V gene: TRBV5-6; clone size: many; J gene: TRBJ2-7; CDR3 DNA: TGTGCCAGCAGCCTGGACCATCTCGAGCAGTACTTC; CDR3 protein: CASSLDHLEQYF
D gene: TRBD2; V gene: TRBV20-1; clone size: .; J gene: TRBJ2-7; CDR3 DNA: TGCAGTGCTAGACTAAGCGGGGGGGCCTCCGAGCAGTACTTC; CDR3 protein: CSARLSGGASEQYF
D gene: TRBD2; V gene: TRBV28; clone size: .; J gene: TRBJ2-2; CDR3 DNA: TGTGCCAGCAGTTTATGGCTAGCGGGAGTCCCTAACACCGGGGAGCTGTTTTTT; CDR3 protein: CASSLWLAGVPNTGELFF
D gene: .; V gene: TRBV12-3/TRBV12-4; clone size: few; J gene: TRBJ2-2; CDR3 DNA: TGTGCCAGCAGTGCGCCCGCACAGGGATCCAACACCGGGGAGCTGTTTTTT; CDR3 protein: CASSAPAQGSNTGELFF
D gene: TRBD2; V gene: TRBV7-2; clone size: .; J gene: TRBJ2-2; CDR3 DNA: TGTGCCAGCAGCTTAGCTAGCGGGACGGCGGTGGCCGGGGAGCTGTTTTTT; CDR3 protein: CASSLASGTAVAGELFF
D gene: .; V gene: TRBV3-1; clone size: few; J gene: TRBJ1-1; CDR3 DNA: TGTGCCAGCAGCAAAGGACGAGCCTCTGAAGCTTTCTTT; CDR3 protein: CASSKGRASEAFF
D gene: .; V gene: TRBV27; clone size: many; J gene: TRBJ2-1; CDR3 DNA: TGTGCCAGCAGTTACGGCACCTACAATGAGCAGTTCTTC; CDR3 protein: CASSYGTYNEQFF
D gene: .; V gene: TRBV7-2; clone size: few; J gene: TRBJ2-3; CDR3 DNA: TGTGCCAGCAGCTTAGCTCTGCGGACAACAGATACGCAGTATTTT; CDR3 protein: CASSLALRTTDTQYF
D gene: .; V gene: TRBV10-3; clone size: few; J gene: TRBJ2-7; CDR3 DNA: TGTGCCATCAGTGGGGGACGGAACTCCTACGAGCAGTACTTC; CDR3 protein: CAISGGRNSYEQYF
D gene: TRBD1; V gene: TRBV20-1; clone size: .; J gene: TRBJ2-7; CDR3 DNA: TGCAGTGCCCTCTCCGGGACAGGGGTACTCGAGCAGTACTTC; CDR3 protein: CSALSGTGVLEQYF
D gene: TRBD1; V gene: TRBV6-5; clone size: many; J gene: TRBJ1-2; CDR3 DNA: TGTGCCAGCAGTTACTCGAGGGGGCCCCTCAATGGCTACACCTTC; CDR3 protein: CASSYSRGPLNGYTF